These T cell receptor beta chains were read from a single sample in a study of cytomegalovirus exposure and HLA in healthy donors. Sequencing used immunoSEQ multiplex PCR; TCRdb keeps in-frame clones, though not all of them. The sample includes 150,000 to 200,000 clones, about 81% seen only once; the top ten take 1.5% to 2%. The sequenced sample consisted of PBMCs. These TCRs come from a woman aged 18-35 years in good health and CMV-seronegative. Both conserved end residues are part of each CDR3. A D gene is named only where the DNA matches it firmly. A clone size is listed for some rows: how often the clone was seen (once, few, many), or a class if it is expanded.

d_gene: TRBD2
abundance: .
v_gene: TRBV2
j_gene: TRBJ2-7
CDR3aa: CASRGLAGWLDEQYF
CDR3nt: TGTGCCAGCAGGGGACTAGCGGGATGGTTGGACGAGCAGTACTTC

d_gene: TRBD2
abundance: .
v_gene: TRBV30
j_gene: TRBJ2-3
CDR3aa: CAWRLAGLEVAQYF
CDR3nt: TGTGCCTGGAGGCTAGCGGGATTAGAGGTTGCGCAGTATTTT

d_gene: TRBD2
abundance: .
v_gene: TRBV7-8
j_gene: TRBJ2-7
CDR3aa: CASSLAWTSANYEQYF
CDR3nt: TGTGCCAGCAGCTTAGCGTGGACTAGCGCTAACTACGAGCAGTACTTC

d_gene: TRBD2
abundance: few
v_gene: TRBV6-5
j_gene: TRBJ2-1
CDR3aa: CASSYGGGANEQFF
CDR3nt: TGTGCCAGCAGTTACGGCGGGGGGGCTAATGAGCAGTTCTTC

d_gene: .
abundance: .
v_gene: TRBV9
j_gene: TRBJ1-2
CDR3aa: CASSSDSPNYGYTF
CDR3nt: TGTGCCAGCAGCTCCGACAGCCCTAACTATGGCTACACCTTC

d_gene: TRBD1
abundance: .
v_gene: TRBV7-9
j_gene: TRBJ1-1
CDR3aa: CASSLQGQGRTEAFF
CDR3nt: TGTGCCAGCAGCTTACAGGGACAGGGAAGGACTGAAGCTTTCTTT

d_gene: .
abundance: .
v_gene: TRBV20-1
j_gene: TRBJ2-7
CDR3aa: CSARVGGEQYF
CDR3nt: TGCAGTGCTAGAGTTGGAGGCGAGCAGTACTTC

d_gene: .
abundance: .
v_gene: TRBV7-8
j_gene: TRBJ1-2
CDR3aa: CASSLYGENYGYTF
CDR3nt: TGTGCCAGCAGCTTATACGGGGAGAACTATGGCTACACCTTC

d_gene: .
abundance: .
v_gene: TRBV4-1
j_gene: TRBJ1-3
CDR3aa: CASSQTRQSSGNTIYF
CDR3nt: TGCGCCAGCAGCCAAACCAGACAGTCCTCTGGAAACACCATATATTTT

d_gene: TRBD2
abundance: .
v_gene: TRBV6-5
j_gene: TRBJ2-7
CDR3aa: CASSGTSGYYEQYF
CDR3nt: TGTGCCAGCAGTGGGACTAGCGGCTACTACGAGCAGTACTTC

d_gene: .
abundance: .
v_gene: TRBV15
j_gene: TRBJ2-1
CDR3aa: CATSREGGLADSYNEQFF
CDR3nt: TGTGCCACCAGCAGAGAGGGGGGATTAGCGGACTCCTACAATGAGCAGTTCTTC

d_gene: TRBD1
abundance: .
v_gene: TRBV14
j_gene: TRBJ2-2
CDR3aa: CASSHLTGQRNTGELFF
CDR3nt: TGTGCCAGCAGCCACCTTACGGGACAGCGAAACACCGGGGAGCTGTTTTTT

d_gene: TRBD1
abundance: .
v_gene: TRBV7-9
j_gene: TRBJ1-1
CDR3aa: CASSRNREGGAQNTEAFF
CDR3nt: TGTGCCAGCAGCCGCAACCGAGAAGGGGGCGCCCAGAACACTGAAGCTTTCTTT

d_gene: .
abundance: .
v_gene: TRBV29-1
j_gene: TRBJ1-4
CDR3aa: CSAGAGGSEKLFF
CDR3nt: TGCAGCGCCGGGGCGGGGGGCTCTGAAAAACTGTTTTTT

d_gene: TRBD1
abundance: once
v_gene: TRBV27
j_gene: TRBJ1-1
CDR3aa: CASTPRGLWTEAFF
CDR3nt: TGTGCCAGCACTCCGAGGGGGCTTTGGACTGAAGCTTTCTTT

d_gene: TRBD1
abundance: .
v_gene: TRBV5-1
j_gene: TRBJ2-1
CDR3aa: CASSLGQGPEQFF
CDR3nt: TGCGCCAGCAGCTTGGGACAGGGGCCTGAGCAGTTCTTC

d_gene: TRBD2
abundance: .
v_gene: TRBV5-4
j_gene: TRBJ2-2
CDR3aa: CASSFQRGTNTGELFF
CDR3nt: TGTGCCAGCAGTTTCCAGCGGGGGACGAACACCGGGGAGCTGTTTTTT

d_gene: TRBD1
abundance: .
v_gene: TRBV25-1
j_gene: TRBJ1-6
CDR3aa: CASGTVLLGSPLHF
CDR3nt: TGTGCCAGCGGGACAGTATTATTAGGTTCACCCCTCCACTTT

d_gene: .
abundance: .
v_gene: TRBV6-6
j_gene: TRBJ1-3
CDR3aa: CASSYSSLRSGNTIYF
CDR3nt: TGTGCCAGCAGTTACTCGAGCCTTCGCTCTGGAAACACCATATATTTT

d_gene: .
abundance: .
v_gene: TRBV30
j_gene: TRBJ2-7
CDR3aa: CAWSVVEYEQYF
CDR3nt: TGTGCCTGGAGTGTAGTGGAGTACGAGCAGTACTTC

d_gene: .
abundance: .
v_gene: TRBV21-1
j_gene: TRBJ2-2
CDR3aa: CASSNGEGRGVGELFF
CDR3nt: TGTGCCAGCAGCAATGGCGAGGGACGGGGGGTCGGGGAGCTGTTTTTT

d_gene: .
abundance: few
v_gene: TRBV18
j_gene: TRBJ2-7
CDR3aa: CASSPNGLSYEQYF
CDR3nt: TGTGCCAGCTCACCAAACGGACTCTCCTACGAGCAGTACTTC

d_gene: TRBD2
abundance: .
v_gene: TRBV5-1
j_gene: TRBJ2-1
CDR3aa: CASSFMGLDSYNEQFF
CDR3nt: TGCGCCAGCAGCTTTATGGGACTAGACTCCTACAATGAGCAGTTCTTC

d_gene: TRBD1
abundance: .
v_gene: TRBV14
j_gene: TRBJ2-5
CDR3aa: CASSTNRGLRQTQYF
CDR3nt: TGTGCCAGCAGCACAAACAGGGGGCTGAGGCAGACCCAGTACTTC

d_gene: TRBD2
abundance: .
v_gene: TRBV2
j_gene: TRBJ2-7
CDR3aa: CASSAQGGVIYEQYF
CDR3nt: TGTGCCAGCAGTGCTCAGGGAGGGGTTATCTACGAGCAGTACTTC

d_gene: .
abundance: .
v_gene: TRBV4-1
j_gene: TRBJ2-1
CDR3aa: CASSQREGGLEFNEQFF
CDR3nt: TGCGCCAGCAGCCAAAGGGAGGGGGGGCTCGAGTTCAATGAGCAGTTCTTC

d_gene: .
abundance: few
v_gene: TRBV9
j_gene: TRBJ2-5
CDR3aa: CASSVDTGIRETQYF
CDR3nt: TGTGCCAGCAGCGTAGACACAGGGATCCGAGAGACCCAGTACTTC

d_gene: .
abundance: .
v_gene: TRBV2
j_gene: TRBJ1-4
CDR3aa: CASNVGEGPGEKLFF
CDR3nt: TGTGCCAGCAACGTGGGTGAGGGTCCGGGTGAAAAACTGTTTTTT

d_gene: .
abundance: .
v_gene: TRBV19
j_gene: TRBJ1-2
CDR3aa: CASSIEASVNYGYTF
CDR3nt: TGTGCCAGTAGTATAGAGGCCAGCGTTAACTATGGCTACACCTTC

d_gene: TRBD1
abundance: .
v_gene: TRBV5-4
j_gene: TRBJ2-7
CDR3aa: CASSLGQGSGYEQYF
CDR3nt: TGTGCCAGCAGCTTGGGACAGGGTAGTGGATACGAGCAGTACTTC

d_gene: .
abundance: few
v_gene: TRBV4-1
j_gene: TRBJ1-6
CDR3aa: CASSQADRQNSPLHF
CDR3nt: TGCGCCAGCAGCCAAGCGGACAGACAGAATTCACCCCTCCACTTT

d_gene: .
abundance: .
v_gene: TRBV5-1
j_gene: TRBJ2-7
CDR3aa: CASSSLRLNSYEQYF
CDR3nt: TGCGCCAGCAGCTCTCTTCGACTGAATTCCTACGAGCAGTACTTC

d_gene: .
abundance: .
v_gene: TRBV5-1
j_gene: TRBJ2-4
CDR3aa: CASSLVGGASTIQYF
CDR3nt: TGCGCCAGCAGCTTGGTAGGGGGGGCGAGTACCATTCAGTACTTC

d_gene: .
abundance: few
v_gene: TRBV5-1
j_gene: TRBJ2-3
CDR3aa: CASSYLDTQYF
CDR3nt: TGCGCCAGCAGCTACTTAGATACGCAGTATTTT

d_gene: .
abundance: .
v_gene: TRBV2
j_gene: TRBJ1-2
CDR3aa: CASSKQDTGYGYTF
CDR3nt: TGTGCCAGCAGTAAACAAGACACGGGATATGGCTACACCTTC

d_gene: TRBD2
abundance: few
v_gene: TRBV6-5
j_gene: TRBJ2-1
CDR3aa: CASSYSGLAGYNEQFF
CDR3nt: TGTGCCAGCAGTTACTCAGGACTAGCGGGTTACAATGAGCAGTTCTTC

d_gene: TRBD1
abundance: few
v_gene: TRBV2
j_gene: TRBJ1-6
CDR3aa: CASSEGSGTGAFYNSPLHF
CDR3nt: TGTGCCAGCAGTGAAGGTTCCGGGACAGGGGCTTTTTATAATTCACCCCTCCACTTT

d_gene: .
abundance: .
v_gene: TRBV2
j_gene: TRBJ1-1
CDR3aa: CASTNGGEAFF
CDR3nt: TGTGCCAGCACCAACGGCGGTGAAGCTTTCTTT

d_gene: TRBD1
abundance: .
v_gene: TRBV19
j_gene: TRBJ1-1
CDR3aa: CASSGQVLNEAFF
CDR3nt: TGTGCCAGTAGTGGACAGGTGTTGAATGAAGCTTTCTTT

d_gene: .
abundance: .
v_gene: TRBV6-5
j_gene: TRBJ2-3
CDR3aa: CASSVQGADTQYF
CDR3nt: TGTGCCAGCAGTGTACAGGGCGCAGATACGCAGTATTTT

d_gene: TRBD1
abundance: .
v_gene: TRBV19
j_gene: TRBJ1-5
CDR3aa: CASSVNSDRGRQPQHF
CDR3nt: TGTGCCAGTAGTGTAAACTCGGACAGGGGACGTCAGCCCCAGCATTTT

d_gene: TRBD2
abundance: few
v_gene: TRBV19
j_gene: TRBJ2-3
CDR3aa: CASSILAGRDTQYF
CDR3nt: TGTGCCAGTAGTATCCTAGCGGGTAGAGATACGCAGTATTTT

d_gene: .
abundance: few
v_gene: TRBV7-8
j_gene: TRBJ1-5
CDR3aa: CASSLSQVQPQHF
CDR3nt: TGTGCCAGCAGCTTATCGCAGGTTCAGCCCCAGCATTTT

d_gene: .
abundance: .
v_gene: TRBV19
j_gene: TRBJ1-5
CDR3aa: CASSTPGPQHF
CDR3nt: TGTGCCAGTTCCACCCCAGGGCCCCAGCATTTT

d_gene: TRBD2
abundance: .
v_gene: TRBV29-1
j_gene: TRBJ2-7
CDR3aa: CSVAKTSGGFYEQYF
CDR3nt: TGCAGCGTTGCGAAGACTAGCGGGGGGTTCTACGAGCAGTACTTC

d_gene: .
abundance: .
v_gene: TRBV28
j_gene: TRBJ2-3
CDR3aa: CASSLAGTNTQYF
CDR3nt: TGTGCCAGCAGTTTGGCCGGGACAAATACGCAGTATTTT

d_gene: TRBD1
abundance: .
v_gene: TRBV4-1
j_gene: TRBJ2-7
CDR3aa: CASSRQGSSYEQYF
CDR3nt: TGCGCCAGCAGTCGACAGGGAAGTTCCTACGAGCAGTACTTC

d_gene: .
abundance: .
v_gene: TRBV10-1
j_gene: TRBJ1-4
CDR3aa: CASSEYTGRNEKLFF
CDR3nt: TGCGCCAGCAGTGAATATACAGGTCGTAATGAAAAACTGTTTTTT

d_gene: TRBD1
abundance: .
v_gene: TRBV5-1
j_gene: TRBJ1-4
CDR3aa: CASSQSWDRDREKLFF
CDR3nt: TGCGCCAGCAGCCAATCGTGGGACAGGGATCGTGAAAAACTGTTTTTT

d_gene: .
abundance: .
v_gene: TRBV7-8
j_gene: TRBJ1-3
CDR3aa: CASSPRGNTIYF
CDR3nt: TGTGCCAGCAGCCCGCGGGGAAACACCATATATTTT

d_gene: .
abundance: .
v_gene: TRBV6-5
j_gene: TRBJ1-6
CDR3aa: CASSYLWSSYNSPLHF
CDR3nt: TGTGCCAGCAGTTACTTGTGGAGCTCCTATAATTCACCCCTCCACTTT

d_gene: TRBD1
abundance: once
v_gene: TRBV4-1
j_gene: TRBJ2-2
CDR3aa: CASRPGTGNTGELFF
CDR3nt: TGCGCCAGCAGACCCGGGACAGGGAACACCGGGGAGCTGTTTTTT

d_gene: TRBD1
abundance: .
v_gene: TRBV28
j_gene: TRBJ1-2
CDR3aa: CASSSGQGRLDYGYTF
CDR3nt: TGTGCCAGCAGTTCGGGACAGGGACGGTTGGACTATGGCTACACCTTC

d_gene: TRBD1
abundance: .
v_gene: TRBV5-5
j_gene: TRBJ2-7
CDR3aa: CASSYTGQGTYEQYF
CDR3nt: TGTGCCAGCAGCTATACCGGACAGGGTACCTACGAGCAGTACTTC

d_gene: TRBD1
abundance: .
v_gene: TRBV7-2
j_gene: TRBJ1-2
CDR3aa: CASSLASPGQISVHGYTF
CDR3nt: TGTGCCAGCAGCTTAGCGAGTCCGGGACAGATTTCTGTGCATGGCTACACCTTC

d_gene: .
abundance: .
v_gene: TRBV5-1
j_gene: TRBJ2-5
CDR3aa: CASSLGASSVETQYF
CDR3nt: TGCGCCAGCAGCTTGGGCGCTAGCTCAGTAGAGACCCAGTACTTC

d_gene: TRBD2
abundance: once
v_gene: TRBV7-8
j_gene: TRBJ2-5
CDR3aa: CASRPRGEEAQYF
CDR3nt: TGTGCCAGCAGACCTCGGGGGGAAGAGGCCCAGTACTTC

d_gene: .
abundance: .
v_gene: TRBV19
j_gene: TRBJ1-1
CDR3aa: CASTLGLYGGGTEAFF
CDR3nt: TGTGCCAGTACCCTAGGGTTGTATGGGGGGGGCACTGAAGCTTTCTTT

d_gene: .
abundance: .
v_gene: TRBV10-2
j_gene: TRBJ2-7
CDR3aa: CASSADYLYEQYF
CDR3nt: TGCGCCAGCAGTGCGGACTACCTTTACGAGCAGTACTTC

d_gene: .
abundance: .
v_gene: TRBV6-1
j_gene: TRBJ1-1
CDR3aa: CASRNPGAEGEAFF
CDR3nt: TGTGCCAGCAGGAACCCAGGGGCCGAAGGGGAAGCTTTCTTT